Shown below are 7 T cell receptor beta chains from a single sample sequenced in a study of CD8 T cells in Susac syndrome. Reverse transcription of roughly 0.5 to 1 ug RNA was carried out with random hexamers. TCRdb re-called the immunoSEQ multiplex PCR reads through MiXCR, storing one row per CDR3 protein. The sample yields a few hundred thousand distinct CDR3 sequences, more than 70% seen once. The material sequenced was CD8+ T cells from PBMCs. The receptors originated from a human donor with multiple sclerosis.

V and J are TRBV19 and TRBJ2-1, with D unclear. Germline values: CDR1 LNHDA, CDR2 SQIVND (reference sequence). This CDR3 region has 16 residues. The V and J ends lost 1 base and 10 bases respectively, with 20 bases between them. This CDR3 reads CASSIGAMVRQEEQFF. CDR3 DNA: TGTGCCAGTAGTATAGGAGCGATGGTCCGACAAGAGGAGCAGTTCTTC.

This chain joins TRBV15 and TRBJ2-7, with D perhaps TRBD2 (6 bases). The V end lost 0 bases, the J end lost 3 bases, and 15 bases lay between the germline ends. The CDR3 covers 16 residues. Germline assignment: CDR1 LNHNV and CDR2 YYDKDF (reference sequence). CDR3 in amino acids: CATSRDAEGRHYEQYF. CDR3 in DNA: TGTGCCACCAGCAGAGATGCGGAGGGCAGGCACTACGAGCAGTACTTC.

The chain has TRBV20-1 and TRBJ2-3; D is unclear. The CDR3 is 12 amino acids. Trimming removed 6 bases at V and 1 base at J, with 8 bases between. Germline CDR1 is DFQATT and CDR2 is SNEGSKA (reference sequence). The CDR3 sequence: CSAPSRTDTQYF. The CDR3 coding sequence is TGCAGTGCCCCTTCCCGCACAGATACGCAGTATTTT.

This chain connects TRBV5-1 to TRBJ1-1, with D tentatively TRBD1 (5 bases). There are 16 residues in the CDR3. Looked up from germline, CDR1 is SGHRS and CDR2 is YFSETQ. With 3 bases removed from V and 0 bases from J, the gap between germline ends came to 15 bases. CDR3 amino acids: CASSWGLEGLNTEAFF. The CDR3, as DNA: TGCGCCAGCAGCTGGGGCTTGGAGGGATTGAACACTGAAGCTTTCTTT. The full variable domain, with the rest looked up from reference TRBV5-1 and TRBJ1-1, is KAGVTQTPRYLIKTRGQQVTLSCSPISGHRSVSWYQQTPGQGLQFLFEYFSETQRNKGNFPGRFSGRQFSNSRSEMNVSTLELGDSALYLCASSWGLEGLNTEAFFGQGTRLTVV.

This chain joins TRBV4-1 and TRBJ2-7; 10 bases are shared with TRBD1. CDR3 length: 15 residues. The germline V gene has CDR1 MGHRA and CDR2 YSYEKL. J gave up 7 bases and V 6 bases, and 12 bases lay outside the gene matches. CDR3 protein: CASRYEGQGFWEQYF. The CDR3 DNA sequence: TGCGCCAGCAGATACGAGGGACAGGGGTTTTGGGAGCAGTACTTC.

For the CDR3, the DNA is TGCGCCAGCAGCTTGGTTGCAAGAGGGTATCCCGGGGAGCTGTTTTTT. Its translation is CASSLVARGYPGELFF. V gene TRBV5-1 combines with J gene TRBJ2-2; D is perhaps TRBD2 (5 bases). Germline values: CDR1 SGHRS, CDR2 YFSETQ. Trimming left V 0 bases short and J 6 bases short, with 15 bases between. The CDR3 length is 16 residues.

The CDR3 spells CASSKRPQSGGVTYEQYF. The CDR3 DNA sequence: TGTGCCAGCAGCAAAAGGCCCCAAAGCGGGGGAGTTACCTACGAGCAGTACTTC. The rearrangement uses TRBV21-1 and TRBJ2-7; the table's TRBD2 call for D was not verified on the DNA. TRBV21-1 is classified as a pseudogene. The length of the CDR3 is 18 residues.